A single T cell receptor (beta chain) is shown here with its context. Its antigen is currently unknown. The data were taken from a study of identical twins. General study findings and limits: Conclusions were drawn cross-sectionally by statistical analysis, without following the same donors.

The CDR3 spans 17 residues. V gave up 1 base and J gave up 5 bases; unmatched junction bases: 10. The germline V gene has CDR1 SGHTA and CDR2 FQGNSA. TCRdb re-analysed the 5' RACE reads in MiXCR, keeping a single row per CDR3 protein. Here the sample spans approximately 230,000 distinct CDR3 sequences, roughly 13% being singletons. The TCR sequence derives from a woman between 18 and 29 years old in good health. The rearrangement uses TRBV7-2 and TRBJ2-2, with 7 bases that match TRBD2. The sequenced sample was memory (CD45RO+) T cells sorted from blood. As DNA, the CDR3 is TGTGCCAGCAGCTTAGTCCAGGCGGGGGTGGGGACCGGGGAGCTGTTTTTT. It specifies CASSLVQAGVGTGELFF.